A selection of T cell receptor beta chains follows, all from one sample in a study of beta chain bispecific antibodies for T cell cancers. TCRdb used MiXCR to reprocess the 5' RACE reads, holding one entry per CDR3 protein. The profile shows 21,000 or so distinct CDR3 sequences, around 2.4% of them singletons. These receptors have no identified antigens. Source material: healthy donor T cells cultured with leukemia cells. The receptors shown here come from a human donor in good health. Some clones in this sample may be carry-over from other donors' samples. Each CDR3 is given with its conserved first and last residue. The order of the fields is D gene, J gene, clone size, V gene, CDR3 protein, CDR3 DNA. A D gene is named only where the DNA matches it firmly. Size is stated for part of the rows, as once, few or many counts, or as a class when the clone is expanded.

.,TRBJ2-1,.,TRBV6-5,CASSIGRASYNEQFF,TGTGCCAGCAGTATCGGACGGGCCTCCTACAATGAGCAGTTCTTC
.,TRBJ1-1,few,TRBV5-1,CASSLGAGSEAFF,TGCGCCAGCAGCTTGGGGGCAGGTTCTGAAGCTTTCTTT
.,TRBJ2-2,large,TRBV18,CASSLMGTGELFF,TGTGCCAGCTCACTCATGGGCACCGGGGAGCTGTTTTTT
TRBD2,TRBJ2-1,many,TRBV2,CASSKALAGGPPYNEQFF,TGTGCCAGCAGCAAGGCACTAGCGGGGGGGCCCCCCTACAATGAGCAGTTCTTC
TRBD1,TRBJ1-2,many,TRBV6-1,CASSQTGQGNYGYTF,TGTGCCAGCAGTCAAACCGGACAGGGGAACTATGGCTACACCTTC
TRBD1,TRBJ1-4,medium-sized,TRBV29-1,CSARDSTNEKLFF,TGCAGCGCAAGGGACAGCACTAATGAAAAACTGTTTTTT
.,TRBJ2-3,many,TRBV2,CASSEEGFFSTDTQYF,TGTGCCAGCAGTGAAGAGGGATTTTTTAGCACAGATACGCAGTATTTT
.,TRBJ1-1,many,TRBV7-6,CASSLGGRGYTEAFF,TGTGCCAGCAGCTTAGGAGGGAGGGGTTACACTGAAGCTTTCTTT
.,TRBJ2-2,many,TRBV19,CASRVGVTGELFF,TGTGCCAGTAGGGTGGGGGTGACCGGGGAGCTGTTTTTT
.,TRBJ2-7,medium-sized,TRBV20-1,CSAHTNTGRYEQYF,TGCAGTGCCCACACCAATACAGGGAGGTACGAGCAGTACTTC
TRBD1,TRBJ1-4,many,TRBV18,CASSPPPGGQGDEKLFF,TGTGCCAGCTCACCACCCCCGGGAGGACAGGGGGATGAAAAACTGTTTTTT
TRBD2,TRBJ2-5,many,TRBV10-3,CAISESRLAGGPQETQYF,TGTGCCATCAGTGAGTCGCGACTAGCGGGGGGCCCCCAAGAGACCCAGTACTTC
.,TRBJ1-1,many,TRBV13,CASNQGGWNTEAFF,TGTGCCAGCAACCAAGGGGGTTGGAACACTGAAGCTTTCTTT
.,TRBJ1-5,.,TRBV6-6,CASSYLSNQPQHF,TGTGCCAGCAGTTACCTTAGCAATCAGCCCCAGCATTTT
.,TRBJ2-5,many,TRBV18,CASSPGGTAGTQYF,TGTGCCAGCTCACCCGGAGGGACAGCTGGGACCCAGTACTTC
TRBD1,TRBJ2-7,many,TRBV20-1,CSARGDRAIYEQYF,TGCAGTGCAAGAGGGGACAGGGCAATCTACGAGCAGTACTTC
.,TRBJ1-1,many,TRBV28,CASSLYNAPTEAFF,TGTGCCAGCAGTTTATATAATGCCCCAACTGAAGCTTTCTTT
TRBD1,TRBJ1-1,many,TRBV20-1,CSAREETGLRTEAFF,TGCAGTGCTAGAGAGGAGACAGGGCTGCGGACTGAAGCTTTCTTT
.,TRBJ2-1,many,TRBV5-1,CASTEGNEQFF,TGCGCCAGCACCGAGGGGAATGAGCAGTTCTTC
.,TRBJ1-2,many,TRBV5-6,CASSSLDADGTF,TGTGCCAGCAGCTCCTTGGACGCTGATGGCACCTTC
.,TRBJ1-2,many,TRBV2,CASSEGGEPPGGYTF,TGTGCCAGCAGTGAAGGGGGGGAACCGCCGGGGGGCTACACCTTC
.,TRBJ1-1,many,TRBV3-1,CASSQGLTEAFF,TGTGCCAGCAGCCAAGGGTTAACTGAAGCTTTCTTT
.,TRBJ2-7,medium-sized,TRBV27,CASSLSPQWGEQYF,TGTGCCAGCAGTTTATCGCCTCAATGGGGCGAGCAGTACTTC
.,TRBJ1-1,many,TRBV20-1,CSGCTQNTEAFF,TGCAGTGGCTGTACACAGAACACTGAAGCTTTCTTT
.,TRBJ2-7,many,TRBV27,CASSLTARGEQYF,TGTGCCAGCAGTTTAACGGCCCGCGGGGAGCAGTACTTC
TRBD1,TRBJ2-5,few,TRBV7-9,CASSPGTVYEETQYF,TGTGCCAGCAGCCCCGGGACAGTATATGAAGAGACCCAGTACTTC